Shown below are 3 T cell receptor beta chains from a single sample sequenced in a study of T-cell reconstitution after alpha-beta-depleted transplantation in children. A TCRbeta library incorporating unique molecular identifiers was prepared. A single record per CDR3 protein comes from TCRdb applying MiXCR to the PCR reads. The sample contains about 610,000 distinct CDR3 sequences, 27% of which appear only once. This specimen consisted of PBMCs, obtained before TCRalphabeta/CD19-depleted stem cell transplant. Receptors originate from a boy less than two years old with Wiskott-Aldrich syndrome, due to receive a stem cell transplant.

The rearrangement uses TRBV15 and TRBJ2-3, with D unclear. The germline V gene has CDR1 LNHNV and CDR2 YYDKDF (reference sequence). The CDR3 length is 11 residues. Trimming stripped 7 bases from V and 4 bases from J, with 6 bases between. This CDR3 is CATNQADTQYF. CDR3 nucleotides: TGTGCCACCAATCAGGCAGATACGCAGTATTTT.

The chain carries TRBV27 and TRBJ2-2; no reliable D call. The CDR3 sequence is 13 residues long. Germline lookup yields CDR1 MNHEY and CDR2 SMNVEV (reference sequence). Trimming took off 4 bases at V and 6 bases at J, with 9 bases between the two ends. For the CDR3, the DNA is TGTGCCAGCAGTTCACGAGGAGCCGGGGAGCTGTTTTTT. It encodes CASSSRGAGELFF.

The V gene is TRBV5-1, the J gene TRBJ2-7; 8 bases align to TRBD2. V lost 1 base and J lost 4; bases outside the gene matches: 4. CDR1 and CDR2 from the germline V gene are SGHRS and YFSETQ. The CDR3 spans 14 residues. The CDR3 loop reads CASSLSGGRYEQYF. The CDR3 nucleotides read TGCGCCAGCAGCTTGAGCGGGGGAAGATACGAGCAGTACTTC.